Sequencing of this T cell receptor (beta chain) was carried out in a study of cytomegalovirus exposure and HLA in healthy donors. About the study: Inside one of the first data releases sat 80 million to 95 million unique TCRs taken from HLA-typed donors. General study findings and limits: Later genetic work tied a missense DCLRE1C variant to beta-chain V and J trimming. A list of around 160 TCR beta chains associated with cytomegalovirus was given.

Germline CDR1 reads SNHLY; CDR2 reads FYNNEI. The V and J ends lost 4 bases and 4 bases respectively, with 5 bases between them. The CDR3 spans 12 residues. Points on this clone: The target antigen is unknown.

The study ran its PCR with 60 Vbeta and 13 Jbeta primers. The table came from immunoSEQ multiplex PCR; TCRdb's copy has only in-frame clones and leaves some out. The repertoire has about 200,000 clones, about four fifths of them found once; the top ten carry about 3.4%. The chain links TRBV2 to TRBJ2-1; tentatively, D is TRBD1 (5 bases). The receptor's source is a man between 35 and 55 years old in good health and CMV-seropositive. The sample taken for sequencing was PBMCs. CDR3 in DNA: TGTGCCAGCAGTGGACAGTACAATGAGCAGTTCTTC. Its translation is CASSGQYNEQFF.